These 20 T cell receptor beta chains were all obtained from the same sample, sequenced in a study of beta chain features in type 1 diabetes. Study-wide results and limits: When Type 1 diabetes patients were examined, their TCRB CDR3s proved moderately but significantly shorter in all four CD4+ subsets.

Every isolated RNA sample was fully reverse transcribed, so sequencing captured expressed TCRB transcripts. The assay was immunoSEQ multiplex PCR, and TCRdb's table has in-frame clones only and misses some. The table has 300,000 to 350,000 clones, roughly 14% seen once; the top ten hold over 0.014%. Their antigens remain unidentified. Sequencing used naive CD4+ T cells from blood. The receptors stem from a woman aged 18-30 years with type 1 diabetes.

V and J are TRBV28 and TRBJ2-1; a possible D gene is TRBD2 (6 bases). The CDR3 extends over 17 amino acids. Trimming cost V 4 bases and J 5 bases, with 21 bases left between them. Per germline, CDR1 MDHEN and CDR2 SYDVKM. The CDR3 coding sequence is TGTGCCAGCAGTTACCACGGCGGGACTTTTTTCCACAATGAGCAGTTCTTC. As protein: CASSYHGGTFFHNEQFF.

The gene calls are TRBV19 and TRBJ2-7; a weak D match, TRBD1 (5 bases). CDR1 and CDR2 (germline): LNHDA, SQIVND (reference sequence). V was trimmed by 2 bases and J by 0 bases, leaving 11 bases between them. The CDR3 spans 15 residues. In nucleotides, the CDR3 is TGTGCCAGTAGTATAAGGGGATCGGTCTCCTACGAGCAGTACTTC. Protein sequence: CASSIRGSVSYEQYF.

The table lists this clone with a few counts. The V and J genes are TRBV30 and TRBJ2-3; 8 bases match TRBD2. Per germline, CDR1 GTSNPN and CDR2 SVGIG (reference sequence). The V segment lost 2 bases and the J segment 5 bases; nucleotides outside the gene matches: 15. The CDR3 covers 17 residues. CDR3 sequence: CAWSPAGSGSSGDTQYF. In DNA form, the CDR3 reads TGTGCCTGGAGTCCTGCGGGGAGCGGGAGTTCAGGAGATACGCAGTATTTT.

This clone has just a few counts. The V and J genes are TRBV7-9 and TRBJ2-1; D is undetermined. The CDR3 is 13 residues long. Trimming stripped 5 bases from V and 2 bases from J, with 7 bases between. Germline V gene sequence: CDR1 SEHNR, CDR2 FQNEAQ (reference sequence). The CDR3 here is CASSPVPYNEQFF. The CDR3 nucleotides read TGTGCCAGCAGCCCCGTTCCCTACAATGAGCAGTTCTTC.

This clone was seen only a few times. This chain joins TRBV5-1 and TRBJ2-4; TRBD1 matches at 12 bases. Per germline, CDR1 SGHRS and CDR2 YFSETQ. After removal of 3 bases from V and 8 bases from J, the junction contained 3 bases not matched to a gene. The CDR3 has 14 amino acids. This CDR3 is CASSSGQGAHIQYF. The CDR3 DNA sequence: TGCGCCAGCAGCTCGGGACAGGGGGCGCACATTCAGTACTTC.

This clone was seen only a few times. The CDR3 bases are TGTGCCAGCAGCCCCGAACTAGCGGGAGGTGTTTTCCATGAGCAGTTCTTC. This gives the protein CASSPELAGGVFHEQFF. J is TRBJ2-1 and V is TRBV4-2; TRBD2 matches at 12 bases. CDR3 length: 17 amino acids. Trimming at V came to 4 bases and at J to 8 bases, leaving 12 bases not matched to a gene. CDR1 is LGHNA, CDR2 YNFKEQ, per germline.

On this clone itself: Other nucleotide sequences in the sample specify the same CDR3. The gene calls are TRBV30 and TRBJ1-5; a possible D gene is TRBD1 (5 bases). The length of the CDR3 is 12 residues. Deletions cut 5 bases from V and 4 bases from J, with 9 bases between. Germline CDR1 GTSNPN, CDR2 SVGIG (reference sequence). CDR3 bases: TGTGCCTGGGCGGGGGGAAATCAGCCCCAGCATTTT. As protein: CAWAGGNQPQHF. Combining the CDR3 with reference TRBV30 and TRBJ1-5 gives the whole variable domain SQTIHQWPATLVQPVGSPLSLECTVEGTSNPNLYWYRQAAGRGLQLLFYSVGIGQISSEVPQNLSASRPQDRQFILSSKKLLLSDSGFYLCAWAGGNQPQHFGDGTRLSIL.

This clone was detected a few times. The gene calls are TRBV7-2 and TRBJ2-3; weak D call: TRBD2 (5 bases). The V end was cut by 3 bases, the J end by 5 bases, with 15 bases between. Germline-derived CDR1 and CDR2 are SGHTA and FQGNSA. The CDR3 extends over 15 amino acids. CDR3 DNA: TGTGCCAGCAGCTTGGTTCTATCGGGGAGAGATACGCAGTATTTT. Its protein product is CASSLVLSGRDTQYF.

The chain carries TRBV4-1 and TRBJ2-1, with D unclear. The V gene's germline CDR1 is MGHRA and CDR2 YSYEKL. V was trimmed by 4 bases and J by 8 bases, leaving 15 bases between them. This CDR3 has 14 residues. Here the CDR3 DNA reads TGCGCCAGCAGCCCCCCAGGTGGGCGTCATGAGCAGTTCTTC. This encodes CASSPPGGRHEQFF.

This sequence joins TRBV9 and TRBJ2-3; 12 bases line up with TRBD2. V gave up 3 bases and J gave up 4 bases; unmatched junction bases: 6. This CDR3 is 16 amino acids long. Germline assignment: CDR1 SGDLS and CDR2 YYNGEE. The CDR3, as DNA: TGTGCCAGCAGCGCCCCGACTAGCGGGAGCCCAGATACGCAGTATTTT. The encoded protein is CASSAPTSGSPDTQYF.

This clone was seen more than once but under ten times. The chain carries TRBV5-4 and TRBJ1-4, with TRBD1 matching 7 bases. The V gene end was trimmed by 4 bases and the J gene end by 4 bases; junction bases not matched to a gene: 7. Germline assignment: CDR1 SGHNT and CDR2 YYREEE (reference sequence). The CDR3 totals 15 residues. DNA for the CDR3: TGTGCCAGCAGCCTCGACAGGGATCGTAATGAAAAACTGTTTTTT. This codes for CASSLDRDRNEKLFF. Together with reference TRBV5-4 and TRBJ1-4, the CDR3 gives the full variable domain: ETGVTQSPTHLIKTRGQQVTLRCSSQSGHNTVSWYQQALGQGPQFIFQYYREEENGRGNFPPRFSGLQFPNYSSELNVNALELDDSALYLCASSLDRDRNEKLFFGSGTQLSVL.

This clone turned up a few times. This chain uses TRBV29-1 with TRBJ2-1; D may be TRBD2 (6 bases). V shed 7 bases and J shed 8 bases, with 18 bases lying between them. The CDR3 covers 13 residues. Germline V gene data show CDR1 as SQVTM and CDR2 as ANQGSEA. This CDR3 reads CSAGIRLGDEQFF. In DNA, the CDR3 is TGCAGCGCCGGGATCCGACTAGGTGATGAGCAGTTCTTC.

A few counts support this clone. The chain links TRBV5-1 to TRBJ2-5, with a tentative D call TRBD1 (5 bases). Germline CDR1 SGHRS, CDR2 YFSETQ. V was pared by 0 bases and J by 2 bases, with 11 bases between. The CDR3 is 15 amino acids. CDR3 residues: CASSLGQTRQETQYF. The CDR3, as DNA: TGCGCCAGCAGCTTGGGACAGACCCGTCAAGAGACCCAGTACTTC.

This clone was detected only a few times. The chain is built from TRBV5-4 and TRBJ2-3, with TRBD2 matching 9 bases. CDR1 and CDR2 (germline): SGHNT, YYREEE (reference sequence). The J segment lost 3 bases and the V segment lost 2 bases, leaving 7 bases of the junction unmatched. The CDR3 spans 16 residues. The CDR3 loop reads CASSFGGRAYTDTQYF. CDR3 coding DNA: TGTGCCAGCAGCTTTGGCGGGAGGGCCTATACAGATACGCAGTATTTT.

This clone was detected only a few times. The rearrangement joins TRBV18 to TRBJ1-2, with D perhaps matching TRBD1 (5 bases). The CDR3 loop spans 15 amino acids. Between the trimmed V and J ends, which lost 2 bases and 4 bases, there was a span of 14 bases. In germline, CDR1 is KGHSH, CDR2 LQKENI. CDR3 residues: CASSPSVRQTYGYTF. Here the CDR3 DNA reads TGTGCCAGCTCACCATCGGTCAGACAGACCTATGGCTACACCTTC.

The V call is TRBV7-2, the J call TRBJ2-3, with D unclear. Germline V gives CDR1 SGHTA, CDR2 FQGNSA. Trimming took 2 bases from V and 3 from J, leaving 15 bases between them. CDR3 size: 16 residues. This CDR3 reads CASSLRAQPLTDTQYF. The CDR3 bases are TGTGCCAGCAGCTTACGAGCGCAACCCCTGACAGATACGCAGTATTTT.

As DNA, the CDR3 is TGTGCCTGGAGGCGGGCGGGGAGCACAGATACGCAGTATTTT. Encoded protein: CAWRRAGSTDTQYF. This chain uses TRBV30 with TRBJ2-3; tentative D call: TRBD2 (6 bases). The CDR3 has 14 residues. Trimming removed 3 bases from V and 0 bases from J, with 10 bases in between. Per germline, CDR1 GTSNPN and CDR2 SVGIG (reference sequence). Based on the CDR3 plus reference TRBV30 and TRBJ2-3, the full variable domain is SQTIHQWPATLVQPVGSPLSLECTVEGTSNPNLYWYRQAAGRGLQLLFYSVGIGQISSEVPQNLSASRPQDRQFILSSKKLLLSDSGFYLCAWRRAGSTDTQYFGPGTRLTVL.

The V call is TRBV4-3, the J call TRBJ2-3; D is perhaps TRBD2 (6 bases). V lost 0 bases to trimming and J lost 0 bases, with 10 bases between them. The germline gives CDR1 LGHNA, CDR2 YSLEER. The CDR3 totals 16 residues. The CDR3 sequence: CASSQDGAGSTDTQYF. The CDR3 DNA sequence: TGCGCCAGCAGCCAAGATGGTGCGGGAAGCACAGATACGCAGTATTTT.

This chain links TRBV18 with TRBJ2-1; 10 bases are shared with TRBD1. Unmatched junction bases numbered 11, after V lost 6 bases and J lost 6 bases. CDR3 length equals 16 residues. Germline values: CDR1 KGHSH, CDR2 LQKENI. The CDR3 region is CASSRSDRGSRNEQFF. As DNA, the CDR3 is TGTGCCAGCTCCCGTTCGGACAGGGGGTCTCGCAATGAGCAGTTCTTC.

The chain is built from TRBV5-1 and TRBJ1-1, with D possibly matching TRBD1 (5 bases). Trimming took 6 bases from V and 11 from J, leaving 23 bases between them. Germline loops: CDR1 SGHRS, CDR2 YFSETQ. This CDR3 comprises 14 residues. CDR3 protein: CASTLGGVDRRAFF. The CDR3 DNA follows: TGCGCCAGCACCCTCGGGGGGGTTGATCGAAGGGCTTTCTTT.